The 17 T cell receptor beta chains presented below share a single source sample, sequenced in a study of Graves' ophthalmopathy and Graves' hyperthyroidism. Transcripts of RNA were the source for amplifying TCR beta CDR3 regions. The library came from an HTBI-primed first-round RT-PCR and a second-round multiplex PCR. A single record per CDR3 protein comes from TCRdb applying MiXCR to the multiplex PCR reads. The sample carries 150,000 to 200,000 distinct CDR3 sequences, 35% to 45% recorded once. Sequencing used peripheral blood. The source of these receptors is a man aged 25 to 45 with Graves' ophthalmopathy.

The V call is TRBV10-3, the J call TRBJ2-7; either TRBD1 or TRBD2 may fit D (5 bases each). The V end lost 5 bases, the J end lost 0 bases, and 11 bases lay between the germline ends. The CDR3 runs 14 residues. Looked up from germline, CDR1 is ENHRY and CDR2 is SYGVKD. CDR3 amino acids: CAISLGTVSYEQYF. In DNA form, the CDR3 reads TGTGCCATCAGTCTCGGGACGGTCTCCTACGAGCAGTACTTC.

The rearrangement joins TRBV12-3 or TRBV12-4 to TRBJ1-1, with unresolved D. This CDR3 is built from 13 residues. Trimming pared 3 bases from V and 6 bases from J, leaving 11 bases between. DNA for the CDR3: TGTGCCAGCAGTTTTGGGCAGCCTTCTGAAGCTTTCTTT. Translation gives CASSFGQPSEAFF.

The chain combines TRBV2 with TRBJ2-5; tentatively, D is TRBD2 (6 bases). Germline V gene sequence: CDR1 SNHLY, CDR2 FYNNEI. Trimming took off 6 bases at V and 2 bases at J, with 10 bases between the two ends. The CDR3 runs to 13 residues. Here the CDR3 reads CASRTGEQETQYF. The CDR3 DNA sequence: TGTGCCAGCAGGACGGGAGAGCAAGAGACCCAGTACTTC. Using reference TRBV2 and TRBJ2-5 for the parts outside the CDR3, the full variable domain is EPEVTQTPSHQVTQMGQEVILRCVPISNHLYFYWYRQILGQKVEFLVSFYNNEISEKSEIFDDQFSVERPDGSNFTLKIRSTKLEDSAMYFCASRTGEQETQYFGPGTRLLVL.

The V and J genes are TRBV12-3 or TRBV12-4 and TRBJ1-2, with a weak D call TRBD1 (6 bases). This CDR3 spans 13 amino acids. Trimming left V 2 bases short and J 8 bases short, with 12 bases between. The CDR3 spells CASSLNRVRGYTF. The CDR3 DNA reads TGTGCCAGCAGTTTAAACAGGGTTCGGGGCTACACCTTC.

V and J are TRBV20-1 and TRBJ2-7, with no clear D. The CDR3 sequence is 13 residues long. The germline V gene has CDR1 DFQATT and CDR2 SNEGSKA (reference sequence). Between the trimmed V and J ends, which lost 2 bases and 0 bases, there was a span of 8 bases. This CDR3 reads CSARKHPSYEQYF. CDR3 nucleotides: TGCAGTGCTAGAAAGCACCCCTCCTACGAGCAGTACTTC.

This clonotype showed up many times. The V and J genes are TRBV6-1 and TRBJ2-6; no definite D call. The CDR3 runs to 15 residues. Germline V lookup: CDR1 MNHNS, CDR2 SASEGT. Trimming took off 7 bases at V and 0 bases at J, with 10 bases between the two ends. CDR3 in amino acids: CASTSHGSGANVLTF. The CDR3, as DNA: TGTGCCAGCACCTCTCATGGCTCTGGGGCCAACGTCCTGACTTTC.

The chain employs TRBV5-1 and TRBJ2-2, with D unresolved. Looked up from germline, CDR1 is SGHRS and CDR2 is YFSETQ. This CDR3 comprises 12 residues. With 0 bases removed from V and 6 bases from J, the gap between germline ends came to 3 bases. CDR3 residues: CASSLVPGELFF. The CDR3 bases are TGCGCCAGCAGCTTGGTTCCCGGGGAGCTGTTTTTT.

V is TRBV29-1 and J is TRBJ2-7; 9 bases agree with TRBD2. This CDR3 spans 14 amino acids. Trimming at V came to 7 bases and at J to 0 bases, leaving 7 bases not matched to a gene. The germline V gene has CDR1 SQVTM and CDR2 ANQGSEA. The CDR3 here is CSASSGVSSYEQYF. For the CDR3, the DNA is TGCAGCGCCTCTAGCGGGGTTAGCTCCTACGAGCAGTACTTC.

The chain combines TRBV9 with TRBJ1-2, with TRBD1 matching 8 bases. Trimming removed 0 bases from V and 8 bases from J; junction bases left unmatched: 6. This CDR3 contains 14 residues. The V gene's germline CDR1 is SGDLS and CDR2 YYNGEE. The CDR3 DNA follows: TGTGCCAGCAGCGTAGCGACAGGGGTTGGCGGCTACACCTTC. Translating gives CASSVATGVGGYTF. The full variable domain, with the rest looked up from reference TRBV9 and TRBJ1-2, is DSGVTQTPKHLITATGQRVTLRCSPRSGDLSVYWYQQSLDQGLQFLIQYYNGEERAKGNILERFSAQQFPDLHSELNLSSLELGDSALYFCASSVATGVGGYTFGSGTRLTVV.

This clonotype appeared a few times. The rearrangement joins TRBV28 to TRBJ1-6; no clear D. Germline assignment: CDR1 MDHEN and CDR2 SYDVKM. V shed 6 bases and J shed 14 bases, with 20 bases lying between them. The CDR3 loop spans 14 amino acids. Here the CDR3 DNA reads TGTGCCAGCAGCCTCGCCGGACGTCTGACGACCCTCCACTTT. Its translation: CASSLAGRLTTLHF.

This clonotype came up many times. V is TRBV6-1 and J is TRBJ1-6, with 9 bases that match TRBD1. Looked up from germline, CDR1 is MNHNS and CDR2 is SASEGT. With V trimmed by 7 bases and J by 11 bases, 6 bases remained unmatched. This CDR3 is 13 amino acids long. DNA for the CDR3: TGTGCCAGCACCGGGACAGGGTATACACCCCTCCACTTT. It specifies CASTGTGYTPLHF.

The chain recombines TRBV28 with TRBJ1-2; no reliable D call. The germline V gene has CDR1 MDHEN and CDR2 SYDVKM. CDR3 length: 17 residues. With 4 bases removed from V and 0 bases from J, the gap between germline ends came to 18 bases. The CDR3 protein is CASSSLSRTATNYGYTF. The CDR3 nucleotides read TGTGCCAGCAGTTCGCTCTCTAGGACGGCTACTAACTATGGCTACACCTTC.

The chain is built from TRBV6-4 and TRBJ2-7; possibly TRBD1 for D (6 bases). The V end lost 7 bases, the J end lost 4 bases, and 14 bases lay between the germline ends. This CDR3 is built from 13 residues. The germline gives CDR1 MRHNA, CDR2 SNTAGT. The CDR3 DNA sequence: TGTGCCAGCATAGGGGGAATCCCATACGAGCAGTACTTC. Its translation: CASIGGIPYEQYF.

A few counts support this clonotype. The chain combines TRBV18 with TRBJ1-2; D is unresolved. Per the germline V gene, CDR1 is KGHSH and CDR2 is LQKENI. This CDR3 spans 12 amino acids. V gave up 2 bases and J gave up 5 bases, with 6 bases separating them. The CDR3 region has the DNA TGTGCCAGCTCACCAGGGGTTTATGGCTACACCTTC. Amino acid sequence: CASSPGVYGYTF.

This clonotype was counted at least ten times. The chain links TRBV30 to TRBJ1-1; D is perhaps TRBD1 (5 bases). V shed 0 bases and J shed 7 bases, with 9 bases lying between them. The CDR3 spans 12 residues. The germline V gene encodes CDR1 GTSNPN and CDR2 SVGIG (reference sequence). CDR3 sequence: CAWSVGAGEAFF. The CDR3 DNA reads as TGTGCCTGGAGTGTAGGGGCAGGTGAAGCTTTCTTT.

In its sample, this clonotype was seen a few times. The V gene is TRBV12-3 or TRBV12-4, the J gene TRBJ1-2; no clear D gene. The length of the CDR3 is 11 residues. Trimming removed 8 bases from V and 4 bases from J, with 8 bases in between. The DNA of the CDR3 is TGTGCCAGCGAGCAGTCCTATGGCTACACCTTC. Translated, it gives CASEQSYGYTF.

The count of this clonotype is one. A read error may account for a junction end that differs from germline. This rearrangement joins TRBV6-1 to TRBJ1-1; perhaps TRBD1 as D (5 bases). The germline CDR1 and CDR2 sequences are MNHNS and SASEGT. This CDR3 is built from 14 residues. This CDR3 reads CAISRQGPNTEAFF. In nucleotides, the CDR3 is TGTGCCATCAGTCGCCAGGGACCTAACACTGAAGCTTTCTTT.